Listed below are T cell receptor beta chains from one sample, sequenced in a study of blood T cell repertoires in COVID-19. Profiled with immunoSEQ multiplex PCR; TCRdb holds only in-frame clones, not every one. The sample lists around 290,000 clones, approximately 85% occurring once. The sequenced sample was PBMCs or T cells enriched from blood (not recorded which). These receptors were taken from a woman aged 25-40 years who had recovered from COVID-19. CDR3s include the opening cysteine and the closing phenylalanine or tryptophan. The D gene is left open where the match is weak. Where a row states a size, it is once, few, many or the class of an expanded clone; other rows omit it.

d_gene: TRBD1
j_gene: TRBJ1-2
v_gene: TRBV28
abundance: .
CDR3aa: CASSLPLTGVGYGYTF
CDR3nt: TGTGCCAGCAGCCTACCTCTAACAGGGGTGGGCTATGGCTACACCTTC

d_gene: TRBD2
j_gene: TRBJ2-7
v_gene: TRBV10-3
abundance: .
CDR3aa: CAISEMGLADYEQYF
CDR3nt: TGTGCCATCAGTGAGATGGGACTAGCGGACTACGAGCAGTACTTC

d_gene: .
j_gene: TRBJ2-7
v_gene: TRBV3-1/TRBV3-2
abundance: .
CDR3aa: CASSQNPAGASVEQYF
CDR3nt: TGTGCCAGCAGCCAAAACCCCGCGGGCGCATCGGTCGAGCAGTACTTC

d_gene: .
j_gene: TRBJ1-1
v_gene: TRBV7-8
abundance: .
CDR3aa: CASSYPSSREAFF
CDR3nt: TGTGCCAGCAGCTACCCGAGTAGCCGTGAAGCTTTCTTT

d_gene: TRBD2
j_gene: TRBJ2-3
v_gene: TRBV5-1
abundance: .
CDR3aa: CASSIAGGVADTQYF
CDR3nt: TGCGCCAGCAGCATAGCGGGGGGAGTCGCAGATACGCAGTATTTT

d_gene: .
j_gene: TRBJ1-2
v_gene: TRBV19
abundance: .
CDR3aa: CASSRTDAYYGYTF
CDR3nt: TGTGCCAGTAGCCGGACAGATGCCTACTATGGCTACACCTTC

d_gene: .
j_gene: TRBJ1-1
v_gene: TRBV18
abundance: .
CDR3aa: CASSDQGINTEAFF
CDR3nt: TGTGCCAGCTCAGATCAGGGAATCAACACTGAAGCTTTCTTT

d_gene: .
j_gene: TRBJ2-1
v_gene: TRBV9
abundance: .
CDR3aa: CASSLQGSTYNEQFF
CDR3nt: TGTGCCAGCAGCTTGCAGGGTAGCACCTACAATGAGCAGTTCTTC

d_gene: .
j_gene: TRBJ2-5
v_gene: TRBV29-1
abundance: .
CDR3aa: CSAAPGETQYF
CDR3nt: TGCAGCGCAGCACCGGGGGAGACCCAGTACTTC

d_gene: TRBD1
j_gene: TRBJ1-4
v_gene: TRBV5-8
abundance: once
CDR3aa: CASSLGQGVEKLFF
CDR3nt: TGTGCCAGCAGCTTGGGTCAGGGGGTTGAAAAACTGTTTTTT

d_gene: TRBD2
j_gene: TRBJ2-5
v_gene: TRBV27
abundance: .
CDR3aa: CASSSDSGISGETQYF
CDR3nt: TGTGCCAGCAGTTCAGATAGCGGGATAAGTGGAGAGACCCAGTACTTC

d_gene: .
j_gene: TRBJ1-1
v_gene: TRBV4-3
abundance: .
CDR3aa: CASSQDPLGLGAFF
CDR3nt: TGCGCCAGCAGCCAAGATCCACTGGGGCTCGGGGCTTTCTTT

d_gene: TRBD1
j_gene: TRBJ2-7
v_gene: TRBV19
abundance: .
CDR3aa: CASCPGQASSYEQYF
CDR3nt: TGTGCCAGTTGCCCCGGACAGGCCAGCTCCTACGAGCAGTACTTC

d_gene: .
j_gene: TRBJ1-2
v_gene: TRBV27
abundance: .
CDR3aa: CASSWRYSLVEPNYGYTF
CDR3nt: TGTGCCAGCAGTTGGCGGTATAGTCTTGTGGAACCTAACTATGGCTACACCTTC

d_gene: .
j_gene: TRBJ2-1
v_gene: TRBV7-2
abundance: .
CDR3aa: CASRRGGGGEQFF
CDR3nt: TGTGCCAGCAGACGCGGGGGCGGTGGTGAGCAGTTCTTC

d_gene: .
j_gene: TRBJ2-1
v_gene: TRBV18
abundance: .
CDR3aa: CASSRLALYNEQFF
CDR3nt: TGTGCCAGCTCACGTCTAGCGCTCTACAATGAGCAGTTCTTC

d_gene: TRBD2
j_gene: TRBJ2-3
v_gene: TRBV4-3
abundance: .
CDR3aa: CASSRLGTTLTDTQYF
CDR3nt: TGCGCCAGCAGCCGACTAGGGACTACGCTCACAGATACGCAGTATTTT